The rows below give T cell receptor beta chains drawn from one sample of a study of control samples from healthy donors and cancer patients. Method: immunoSEQ multiplex PCR; TCRdb's copy keeps in-frame clones and lacks some. Among about 130,000 clones listed, around 94% were seen once. The material sequenced was PBMCs. The source is a man in his 60s with colorectal cancer. The CDR3 runs from the conserved cysteine through the conserved F or W. The D gene is left open where the match is weak. The size of a clone is reported for some rows only, either as once, few or many, or as a class for expanded clones.

clone_size	v_call	j_call	d_call	cdr3_aa	cdr3_nt
NA	TRBV6-1	TRBJ1-5	NA	CASSEMVGVGNQPQHF	TGTGCCAGCAGTGAAATGGTCGGGGTAGGCAATCAGCCCCAGCATTTT
once	TRBV27	TRBJ1-1	TRBD1	CASLRFSLHRGQATEAFF	TGTGCCAGCCTACGCTTCTCCCTTCACAGGGGACAAGCCACTGAAGCTTTCTTT
NA	TRBV5-7	TRBJ2-7	NA	CASSLPLFGPEQYF	TGTGCCAGCAGCTTGCCCCTATTTGGACCCGAGCAGTACTTC
few	TRBV27	TRBJ1-5	NA	CASSRSGTLGNQPQHF	TGTGCCAGCAGTCGTTCCGGGACTTTGGGCAATCAGCCCCAGCATTTT
NA	TRBV6-6	TRBJ2-7	NA	CASSYLEEGEQYF	TGTGCCAGCAGTTACTTAGAGGAAGGCGAGCAGTACTTC
NA	TRBV19	TRBJ2-1	NA	CASKSSEGNEQFF	TGTGCCAGTAAGTCATCGGAGGGTAATGAGCAGTTCTTC
NA	TRBV5-1	TRBJ1-2	TRBD1	CASGSEQGAGGYTF	TGCGCCAGCGGATCCGAACAGGGGGCAGGAGGCTACACCTTC
once	TRBV6-5	TRBJ1-5	NA	CASRGHFDQPQHF	TGTGCCAGCAGGGGACATTTCGATCAGCCCCAGCATTTT
NA	TRBV25-1	TRBJ1-2	TRBD1	CASSTGGDYGYTF	TGTGCCAGCTCGACAGGGGGGGACTATGGCTACACCTTC
NA	TRBV5-6	TRBJ2-4	NA	CASSSLQVAKNIQYF	TGTGCCAGCAGCTCCTTACAGGTAGCCAAAAACATTCAGTACTTC
NA	TRBV4-2	TRBJ2-3	TRBD1	CASSQERGRTDTQYF	TGTGCCAGCAGCCAAGAAAGGGGGCGAACAGATACGCAGTATTTT
NA	TRBV6-5	TRBJ1-5	NA	CASSYSGGRGQPQHF	TGTGCCAGCAGTTACTCGGGGGGGCGAGGTCAGCCCCAGCATTTT
NA	TRBV5-4	TRBJ1-2	NA	CATSNRENYGYTF	TGTGCCACCTCAAACAGGGAAAACTATGGCTACACCTTC
NA	TRBV7-2	TRBJ2-2	TRBD1	CASSPQGATGELFF	TGTGCCAGCAGCCCACAGGGGGCGACCGGGGAGCTGTTTTTT
NA	TRBV6-4	TRBJ1-6	NA	CASSDSAELNSPLHF	TGTGCCAGCAGTGACTCTGCAGAGTTAAATTCACCCCTCCACTTT
NA	TRBV19	TRBJ1-2	NA	CASSMNWPANYGYTF	TGTGCCAGTAGTATGAACTGGCCAGCTAACTATGGCTACACCTTC
NA	TRBV5-8	TRBJ2-1	TRBD2	CASSDLWTSDDEQFF	TGTGCCAGCAGCGACCTCTGGACTAGTGACGATGAGCAGTTCTTC
NA	TRBV5-6	TRBJ1-5	NA	CASSLGQSNQPQHF	TGTGCCAGCAGCTTGGGGCAGTCCAATCAGCCCCAGCATTTT
NA	TRBV7-2	TRBJ2-7	NA	CASSFNRYEQYF	TGTGCCAGCAGCTTCAATCGCTACGAGCAGTACTTC
NA	TRBV29-1	TRBJ1-2	TRBD1	CSVATGEHGYTF	TGCAGCGTTGCAACAGGGGAACATGGCTACACCTTC
NA	TRBV2	TRBJ2-3	TRBD2	CASSRSGGRTDTQYF	TGTGCCAGCAGCCGTAGCGGGGGTCGCACAGATACGCAGTATTTT
NA	TRBV27	TRBJ2-2	NA	CASTLFTGTNTGELFF	TGTGCCAGCACCTTGTTCACAGGGACAAACACCGGGGAGCTGTTTTTT